This entry lists 3 T cell receptor beta chains sequenced from one sample in a study of metastatic and nonmetastatic thyroid tumors. TCRdb reprocessed the PCR reads using MiXCR. Here the sample spans about 40,000 clones, under 20% being singletons. Ahead of thyroid surgery, no patient had received treatment of any kind. The sequencing sample was made of tumor tissue. These receptor sequences come from a female donor with papillary thyroid cancer or a benign thyroid nodule (not recorded which). Some clones in this sample may be carry-over from other donors' samples.

This clone was detected only a few times. V is TRBV10-1 and J is TRBJ2-3; TRBD2 aligns across 11 bases. In germline, CDR1 is WNHNN, CDR2 SYGVQD (reference sequence). The CDR3 length is 17 residues. V gave up 3 bases and J gave up 0 bases; unmatched junction bases: 5. CDR3 bases: TGCGCCAGCAGTGACGGGACTAGCGGCAGAAGCACAGATACGCAGTATTTT. Its protein product is CASSDGTSGRSTDTQYF.

This clone was found once. Compared with germline, one end of the junction differs, possibly owing to a read error. The rearrangement links TRBV7-8 to TRBJ2-7; 8 bases line up with TRBD1. The CDR3 sequence is 18 residues long. The germline V gene has CDR1 SGHVS and CDR2 FQNEAQ. In nucleotides, the CDR3 is TGTTCCAGCAGCACCGGGACAGGTGCCCTCTTGGGATCCTACGATCAGTACTTC. It is translated as CSSSTGTGALLGSYDQYF.

This clone was seen once. The chain joins TRBV5-1 to TRBJ2-1; 7 bases are shared with TRBD2. This CDR3 has 14 residues. V gave up 7 bases and J gave up 2 bases; unmatched junction bases: 6. In germline, CDR1 is SGHRS, CDR2 YFSETQ. CDR3 region: CASRVAGPYNEQFF. CDR3 bases: TGCGCCAGCCGCGTAGCGGGCCCCTACAATGAGCAGTTCTTC.